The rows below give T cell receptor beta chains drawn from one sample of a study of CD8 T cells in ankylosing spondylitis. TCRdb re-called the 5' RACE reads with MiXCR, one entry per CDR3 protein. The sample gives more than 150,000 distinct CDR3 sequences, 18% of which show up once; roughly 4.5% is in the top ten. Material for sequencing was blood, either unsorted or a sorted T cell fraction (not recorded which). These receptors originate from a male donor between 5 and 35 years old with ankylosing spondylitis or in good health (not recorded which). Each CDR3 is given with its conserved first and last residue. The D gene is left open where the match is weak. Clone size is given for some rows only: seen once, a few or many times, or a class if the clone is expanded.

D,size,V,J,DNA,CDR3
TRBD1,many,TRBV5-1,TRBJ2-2,TGCGCCAGCAGCCCCATTCGGACAGGGGCGATTACCGGGGAGCTGTTTTTT,CASSPIRTGAITGELFF
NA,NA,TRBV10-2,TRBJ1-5,TGCGCCAGCAGCAGGACAGCCACCAATCAGCCCCAGCATTTT,CASSRTATNQPQHF
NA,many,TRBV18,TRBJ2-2,TGTGCCAGCTCACCATCGGCGTACGCGAACACCGGGGAGCTGTTTTTT,CASSPSAYANTGELFF
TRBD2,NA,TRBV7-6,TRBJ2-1,TGTGCCAGCAGCTTAAATGCGGGAGGGGGTGAGCAGTTCTTC,CASSLNAGGGEQFF
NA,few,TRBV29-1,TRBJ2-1,TGCAGCGCGGTGGGGGGCAGGGGGTGCTCCTACAATGAGCAGTTCTTC,CSAVGGRGCSYNEQFF
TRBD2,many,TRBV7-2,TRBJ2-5,TGTGCCAGCAGCTCCGGATCGTCCGCGGGGGTGGGGGAGACCCAGTACTTC,CASSSGSSAGVGETQYF
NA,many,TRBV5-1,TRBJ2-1,TGCGCCAGCAGCTTGCCCTCCTACAATGAGCAGTTCTTC,CASSLPSYNEQFF
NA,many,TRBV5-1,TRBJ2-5,TGCGCCAGCAGCTTCAGGGTTACGGAGACCCAGTACTTC,CASSFRVTETQYF
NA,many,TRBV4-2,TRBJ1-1,TGTGCCAGCAGCCAAGTAGGGAGGGACACTGAAGCTTTCTTT,CASSQVGRDTEAFF
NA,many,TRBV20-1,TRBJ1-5,TGCAGTGCTAGCAAGGGGCCTCTAGGAAATCAGCCCCAGCATTTT,CSASKGPLGNQPQHF
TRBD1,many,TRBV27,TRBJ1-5,TGTGCCAGCAGTATAAGACTCCGGGACAGGGGGTCGCAGCCCCAGCATTTT,CASSIRLRDRGSQPQHF
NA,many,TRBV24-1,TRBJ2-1,TGTGCCACCAGTGATTCGTCTAATGAGCAGTTCTTC,CATSDSSNEQFF
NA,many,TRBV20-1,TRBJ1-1,TGCAGTGCTAGTCGGCAGGGGAGCACTGAAGCTTTCTTT,CSASRQGSTEAFF
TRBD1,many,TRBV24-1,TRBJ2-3,TGTGCCACCAGTACACGGACAGGGGGTTCAACAGATACGCAGTATTTT,CATSTRTGGSTDTQYF
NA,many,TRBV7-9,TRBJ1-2,TGTGCCAGCAGCTTAGGTGGGGACTATGGCTACACCTTC,CASSLGGDYGYTF
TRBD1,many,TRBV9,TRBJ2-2,TGTGCCAGCAGCACGGGACAGATTTCCACCGGGGAGCTGTTTTTT,CASSTGQISTGELFF
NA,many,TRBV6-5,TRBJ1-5,TGTGCCAGCACCGCCGGCTTCAATCAGCCCCAGCATTTT,CASTAGFNQPQHF
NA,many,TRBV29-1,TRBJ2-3,TGCAGCTCCTTGGGTCCTAGCACAGATACGCAGTATTTT,CSSLGPSTDTQYF
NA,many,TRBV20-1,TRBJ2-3,TGCAGTGCCAGAGAAGGGTTTACAGATACGCAGTATTTT,CSAREGFTDTQYF
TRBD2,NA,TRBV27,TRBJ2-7,TGTGCCAGCAGTTATGCGGGAGGAAGCTCCTACGAGCAGTACTTC,CASSYAGGSSYEQYF
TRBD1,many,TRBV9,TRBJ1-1,TGTGCCAGCAGCGCTCACAGGGGAGGCACTGAAGCTTTCTTT,CASSAHRGGTEAFF
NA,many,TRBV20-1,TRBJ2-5,TGCAGTGCTTACCGGGACTCAGGGACCCAGTACTTC,CSAYRDSGTQYF
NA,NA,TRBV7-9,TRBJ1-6,TGTGCCAGCAGCCCTGAAAGGGATTTATCACCCCTCCACTTT,CASSPERDLSPLHF
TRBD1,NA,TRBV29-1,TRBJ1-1,TGCAGCGTTGGGGCGGGACAGACAGCTGACACTGAAGCTTTCTTT,CSVGAGQTADTEAFF
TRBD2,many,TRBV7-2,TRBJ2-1,TGTGCCAGCAGCCAACTAGCGGGAGTTGCGAATGAGCAGTTCTTC,CASSQLAGVANEQFF
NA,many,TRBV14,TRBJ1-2,TGTGCCAGCAGCCAGTCAGGCTACTATGGCTACACCTTC,CASSQSGYYGYTF
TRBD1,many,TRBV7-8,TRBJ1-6,TGTGCCAGCAGCTTAGCGTCAGGGGGCTCCTATAATTCACCCCTCCACTTT,CASSLASGGSYNSPLHF
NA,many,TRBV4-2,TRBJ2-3,TGTGCCAGCAGCCAAGGGACAGCGCCCTTTGGAGACACAGATACGCAGTATTTT,CASSQGTAPFGDTDTQYF
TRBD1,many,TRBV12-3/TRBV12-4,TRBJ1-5,TGTGCCAGCAGCCCGACAGGGATGAGCAATCAGCCCCAGCATTTT,CASSPTGMSNQPQHF
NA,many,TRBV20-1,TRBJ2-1,TGCAGTGCTAGAGGTGGGGTAGCGGAGTCATACAATGAGCAGTTCTTC,CSARGGVAESYNEQFF
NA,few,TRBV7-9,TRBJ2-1,TGTGCCAGCAGCTTAGATACCCATCTCAGTGAGCAGTTCTTC,CASSLDTHLSEQFF
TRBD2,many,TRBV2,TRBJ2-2,TGTGCCAGCAGTGAAGAGCCGGGACTAGCTAGGAGAACCGGGGAGCTGTTTTTT,CASSEEPGLARRTGELFF
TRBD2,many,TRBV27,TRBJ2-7,TGTGCCAGCAGTTTAGGGACTAGCGGGAGGAACGAGCAGTACTTC,CASSLGTSGRNEQYF
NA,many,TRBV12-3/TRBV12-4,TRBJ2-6,TGTGCCAGCAGATCCCCGGGACTGATCTCTGGGGCCAACGTCCTGACTTTC,CASRSPGLISGANVLTF
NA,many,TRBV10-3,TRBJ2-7,TGTGCCATCAAACCCGGGGGAAGATACGAGCAGTACTTC,CAIKPGGRYEQYF
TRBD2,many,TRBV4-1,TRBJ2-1,TGCGCCAGTAGCGGGAGGACGACAAGCTCCTACAATGAGCAGTTCTTC,CASSGRTTSSYNEQFF
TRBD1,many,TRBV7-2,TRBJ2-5,TGTGCCAGCAGCCCCGGGACAGGGGGCCGGGAATGGTACTTC,CASSPGTGGREWYF
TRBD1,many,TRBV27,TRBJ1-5,TGTGCCACCCAGACAGGGAATCAGCCCCAGCATTTT,CATQTGNQPQHF
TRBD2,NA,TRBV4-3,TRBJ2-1,TGCGCCAGCAGCCAAGACGGAGCGGGGGTTTACAATGAGCAGTTCTTC,CASSQDGAGVYNEQFF
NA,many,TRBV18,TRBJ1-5,TGTGCCAGCTCAAGAGATAGCAATCAGCCCCAGCATTTT,CASSRDSNQPQHF
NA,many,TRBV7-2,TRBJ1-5,TGTGCCAGCAGCCTCCGGGACGAGTATCAGCCCCAGCATTTT,CASSLRDEYQPQHF
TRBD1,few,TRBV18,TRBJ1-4,TGTGCCAGCTCACGACCGGGACAGGGGTTAAGTGAAAAACTGTTTTTT,CASSRPGQGLSEKLFF